Here is one T cell receptor beta chain with its context. Its antigen is as yet unknown. TCRdb keeps only in-frame clones here, not all; method: immunoSEQ multiplex PCR. This table holds roughly 30,000 clones, about 83% found once. This entry is derived from a study of STAT3 mutations in large granular lymphocyte leukemia. Study overall: Immunosuppressive therapy was given to more than half of T-LGLL patients. General study points: Differing intervals and regimens complicate linking therapy response to clone burden. In T-cell large granular lymphocyte leukemia, about half of patients showed multiple immunodominant subclonotypes. Persisting codominant clonotypes may have hidden a small pathogenic clone.

The clonotype originates from a woman aged 45 to 65 with T-cell large granular lymphocyte leukemia. Some clones in this sample may be carry-over from other donors' samples. Input material: peripheral blood mononuclear cells.

CDR3 in amino acids: CASSTPPDTQYF. CDR3 DNA: TGTGCCAGCAGCACTCCACCAGATACGCAGTATTTT. The chain links TRBV27 to TRBJ2-3, with D hard to call. The CDR3 is 12 residues long. In germline, CDR1 is MNHEY, CDR2 SMNVEV (reference sequence). Trimming removed 6 bases at V and 4 bases at J, with 8 bases between.